This T cell receptor (beta chain) was recovered during a study of blood T cell repertoires in COVID-19. The CDR3 totals 16 residues. Trimming took 3 bases from V and 8 from J; bases not matched to a gene: 11. Germline CDR1 is SGHAT and CDR2 is FQNNGV. The assay was immunoSEQ multiplex PCR, and TCRdb's table has in-frame clones only and misses some. The sample includes a few hundred thousand clones, 80% to 90% of them seen just once. The sample taken for sequencing was PBMCs or T cells enriched from blood (not recorded which). The sequence was collected from a man aged 35-49 years who had recovered from COVID-19. The gene calls are TRBV11-2 and TRBJ2-1, with 9 nucleotides matching TRBD2. The DNA of the CDR3 is TGTGCCAGCAGCTTGAGCGGGAGGCTGCCTACGGATGAGCAGTTCTTC. Its protein is CASSLSGRLPTDEQFF.